The rows below give T cell receptor beta chains drawn from one sample of a study of T cell changes during pregnancy in multiple sclerosis. Sequencing used immunoSEQ multiplex PCR; TCRdb keeps in-frame clones, though not all of them. The sample records over 65,000 clones, approximately 93% being singletons. Material: peripheral blood, obtained in the first trimester of pregnancy. Every receptor here comes from a female donor with multiple sclerosis, enrolled in a pregnancy study. Both conserved end residues are part of each CDR3. D genes are given only for firm matches. Size tells how often a clone was seen (once, few, many) or the class of an expanded clone, and some rows leave it out.

clone_size,j_call,v_call,d_call,cdr3_aa,cdr3_nt
-,TRBJ1-1,TRBV5-1,TRBD1,CASASGGADNTEAFF,TGCGCCAGCGCCTCAGGGGGCGCTGACAACACTGAAGCTTTCTTT
-,TRBJ1-4,TRBV4-3,TRBD1,CASSQGGGDEKLFF,TGCGCCAGCAGCCAAGGAGGGGGCGATGAAAAACTGTTTTTT
-,TRBJ2-2,TRBV5-5,TRBD2,CASSASGGTGELFF,TGTGCCAGCAGTGCTAGCGGGGGCACCGGGGAGCTGTTTTTT
-,TRBJ2-1,TRBV19,TRBD2,CASSIDASGSYNEQFF,TGTGCCAGTAGTATTGACGCTAGCGGGAGTTACAATGAGCAGTTCTTC
-,TRBJ1-1,TRBV7-3,TRBD1,CASSLDRDDTEAFF,TGTGCCAGCAGCCTGGACAGGGACGACACTGAAGCTTTCTTT
-,TRBJ1-5,TRBV7-8,-,CASSLYPNQPQHF,TGTGCCAGCAGCTTATATCCCAATCAGCCCCAGCATTTT
few,TRBJ1-2,TRBV7-8,-,CASSYNRVDLKGYTF,TGTGCCAGCAGCTATAACAGGGTTGATCTGAAAGGCTACACCTTC
-,TRBJ2-7,TRBV20-1,-,CSARDLIEQYF,TGCAGTGCTAGAGACCTAATCGAGCAGTACTTC
-,TRBJ2-7,TRBV27,-,CASSSLSSYEQYF,TGTGCCAGCAGTTCGCTCAGCTCCTACGAGCAGTACTTC
-,TRBJ1-4,TRBV2,-,CASTWGVLNEKLFF,TGTGCCAGCACTTGGGGGGTCCTTAATGAAAAACTGTTTTTT
-,TRBJ1-2,TRBV4-3,TRBD1,CASSRTGDYGYTF,TGCGCCAGCAGTCGGACAGGAGACTATGGCTACACCTTC
-,TRBJ2-3,TRBV5-1,TRBD2,CASSLDPGVLTSGGRGTQYF,TGCGCCAGCAGCTTGGACCCAGGGGTGTTGACTAGCGGGGGTAGGGGTACGCAGTATTTT
-,TRBJ2-1,TRBV10-3,-,CAISDTGQLNNEQFF,TGTGCCATCAGTGATACGGGACAACTGAACAATGAGCAGTTCTTC
once,TRBJ2-1,TRBV25-1,-,CASSAYNEQFF,TGTGCCAGCAGTGCGTACAATGAGCAGTTCTTC
-,TRBJ1-1,TRBV10-2,-,CASKETVMNTEAFF,TGCGCCAGCAAGGAGACGGTGATGAACACTGAAGCTTTCTTT
-,TRBJ1-3,TRBV19,-,CASMRRSSGNTIYF,TGTGCCAGTATGAGAAGAAGCTCTGGAAACACCATATATTTT
once,TRBJ2-1,TRBV5-1,-,CASSPWPTSSYNEQFF,TGCGCCAGCAGCCCCTGGCCCACAAGCTCCTACAATGAGCAGTTCTTC
few,TRBJ1-3,TRBV13,-,CASSLQGGNTIYF,TGTGCCAGCAGCTTACAGGGAGGAAACACCATATATTTT
-,TRBJ2-7,TRBV5-5,TRBD1,CASTRTGGSSYEQYF,TGTGCCAGCACCAGGACAGGAGGAAGCTCCTACGAGCAGTACTTC
-,TRBJ2-2,TRBV7-8,TRBD2,CASSLVAGVFGELFF,TGTGCCAGCAGCTTAGTAGCGGGAGTTTTCGGGGAGCTGTTTTTT
-,TRBJ2-3,TRBV6-4,TRBD2,CASSDSGAGGRDTQYF,TGTGCCAGCAGTGACTCCGGGGCGGGAGGGAGAGATACGCAGTATTTT
-,TRBJ2-7,TRBV5-1,TRBD1,CASSRDRDYEQYF,TGCGCCAGCAGCCGAGACAGGGACTACGAGCAGTACTTC
once,TRBJ1-2,TRBV7-6,TRBD1,CASRPDRGSGYTF,TGTGCCAGCAGACCGGACAGGGGGTCCGGCTACACCTTC
-,TRBJ2-5,TRBV11-3,-,CASSLSVRETETQYF,TGTGCCAGCAGCTTAAGTGTCAGGGAAACGGAGACCCAGTACTTC
-,TRBJ1-2,TRBV5-6,TRBD1,CASSLETGLAF,TGTGCCAGCAGCTTGGAGACAGGGTTAGCCTTC
-,TRBJ1-3,TRBV2,TRBD1,CATHYRGTGNTIYF,TGTGCCACTCATTACAGGGGAACTGGAAACACCATATATTTT
few,TRBJ2-2,TRBV4-1,-,CASSQESTGELFF,TGCGCCAGCAGCCAAGAGAGCACCGGGGAGCTGTTTTTT
-,TRBJ2-5,TRBV15,-,CATSREWLLQETQYF,TGTGCCACCAGCAGAGAATGGCTGTTACAAGAGACCCAGTACTTC
-,TRBJ1-2,TRBV18,TRBD1,CASSPGQINYGYTF,TGTGCCAGCTCACCGGGACAGATCAACTATGGCTACACCTTC
once,TRBJ1-1,TRBV4-1,-,CASSPRPFSVEETEAFF,TGCGCCAGCAGCCCGAGACCCTTTTCGGTGGAGGAGACTGAAGCTTTCTTT
-,TRBJ2-2,TRBV28,TRBD1,CASSLGGQANTGELFF,TGTGCCAGCAGTTTAGGGGGACAGGCGAACACCGGGGAGCTGTTTTTT
-,TRBJ1-6,TRBV29-1,TRBD1,CSVEDQGTGNEPLHF,TGCAGCGTTGAAGATCAGGGGACAGGGAATGAACCCCTCCACTTT
-,TRBJ1-2,TRBV9,TRBD1,CASSVEAGGYGYTF,TGTGCCAGCAGCGTAGAGGCAGGGGGATATGGCTACACCTTC
-,TRBJ1-5,TRBV27,-,CASSLRGRSNQPQHF,TGTGCCAGCAGTTTAAGAGGGAGAAGCAATCAGCCCCAGCATTTT
-,TRBJ2-7,TRBV4-2,TRBD2,CASSQTSGSFDEQYF,TGTGCCAGCAGCCAGACTAGCGGGAGTTTTGACGAGCAGTACTTC
few,TRBJ1-1,TRBV6-1,TRBD1,CASTRTGSTEAFF,TGTGCCAGCACCCGGACAGGGAGCACTGAAGCTTTCTTT
-,TRBJ1-5,TRBV6-5,TRBD1,CASSRGTGGNQPQHF,TGTGCCAGCAGCCGAGGGACAGGGGGCAATCAGCCCCAGCATTTT
once,TRBJ2-7,TRBV28,-,CASRYQGYEQYF,TGTGCCAGCAGATACCAGGGCTACGAGCAGTACTTC
-,TRBJ1-4,TRBV19,-,CASSPYPGNYEEKLFF,TGTGCCAGTAGTCCTTATCCAGGGAACTACGAGGAAAAACTGTTTTTT
once,TRBJ2-1,TRBV5-6,TRBD2,CASSPSFSGRGNEQFF,TGTGCCAGCAGCCCCTCCTTTAGCGGGAGAGGCAATGAGCAGTTCTTC
-,TRBJ2-1,TRBV5-1,TRBD2,CASSRLAGDYNEQFF,TGCGCCAGCAGTCGACTAGCGGGGGACTACAATGAGCAGTTCTTC
-,TRBJ2-2,TRBV6-6,-,CASSPNGGELFF,TGTGCCAGCAGTCCCAACGGCGGGGAGCTGTTTTTT
once,TRBJ1-1,TRBV5-6,-,CASSPTGQGWNTEAFF,TGTGCCAGCAGCCCCACGGGGCAGGGGTGGAACACTGAAGCTTTCTTT
-,TRBJ1-6,TRBV7-2,-,CASTQRGGFGSPLHF,TGTGCCAGCACTCAGAGAGGAGGATTTGGTTCACCCCTCCACTTT
-,TRBJ2-7,TRBV11-2,-,CASSSGTSYEQYF,TGTGCCAGCAGCTCCGGGACATCTTACGAGCAGTACTTC
few,TRBJ1-2,TRBV27,TRBD1,CASSLRTGGNYGYTF,TGTGCCAGCAGTTTAAGGACAGGGGGGAACTATGGCTACACCTTC
-,TRBJ1-2,TRBV7-3,-,CASSLTPLKGGYGYTF,TGTGCCAGCAGCTTAACGCCCCTTAAGGGAGGGTATGGCTACACCTTC
-,TRBJ2-1,TRBV9,-,CASSVSGGRWNEQFF,TGTGCCAGCAGCGTTTCCGGGGGGCGGTGGAATGAGCAGTTCTTC
-,TRBJ1-6,TRBV19,-,CASSIGQARNSPLHF,TGTGCCAGTAGTATAGGACAGGCGCGGAATTCACCCCTCCACTTT
-,TRBJ2-2,TRBV5-1,-,CASSLVSNTGELFF,TGCGCCAGCAGCTTGGTCTCGAACACCGGGGAGCTGTTTTTT
-,TRBJ1-1,TRBV4-1,-,CASSQGGADTEAFF,TGCGCCAGCAGCCAAGGGGGCGCGGACACTGAAGCTTTCTTT
-,TRBJ2-5,TRBV19,-,CATQGIGSRGETQYF,TGTGCCACCCAGGGGATAGGGAGTCGCGGGGAGACCCAGTACTTC
-,TRBJ2-7,TRBV15,TRBD1,CATSTPGTASYEQYF,TGTGCCACCAGCACTCCCGGGACAGCTAGCTACGAGCAGTACTTC
-,TRBJ1-5,TRBV28,-,CASSFDQVYNQPQHF,TGTGCCAGCAGTTTCGATCAGGTCTACAATCAGCCCCAGCATTTT
-,TRBJ2-7,TRBV18,TRBD2,CASSRGLAGSGEQYF,TGTGCCAGCTCACGAGGACTAGCGGGATCAGGGGAGCAGTACTTC